A single sample is the source of the 8 T cell receptor beta chains below, sequenced in a study of T cells in women clearing cervical HPV infection. This table comes from immunoSEQ multiplex PCR, and its TCRdb copy is limited to in-frame clones, with some not included. This listing includes 9,000 to 15,000 clones. Sequencing input: blood buffy coat. These receptors were taken from a woman aged 18-70 years with a cervical HPV16 infection that either progressed to CIN3+ or cleared (not recorded which).

About this clone: The CDR3 end falls 3 residues outside the read, so it is completed with the germline J gene. The chain carries TRBV28 and TRBJ2-7; D might be TRBD1 (5 bases). The germline V gene encodes CDR1 MDHEN and CDR2 SYDVKM. The CDR3 runs to 16 residues. V was shortened by 3 bases and J by 2 bases, with 17 bases between the two germline ends. The DNA read from the CDR3 is TGTGCCAGCAGTTTTGGCGCCTGGGGCCCAACCTACGAG. The encoded protein is CASSFGAWGPTYE. The full-length CDR3 reads as CASSFGAWGPTYEQYF.

A remark on this clone: The read ends 3 residues early relative to the CDR3; the germline J gene fills the gap. The chain combines TRBV7-6 with TRBJ2-7; D perhaps matches TRBD2 (6 bases). Germline V gives CDR1 SGHVS, CDR2 FNYEAQ. The CDR3 length is 15 residues. V was shortened by 1 base and J by 3 bases, with 13 bases between the two germline ends. The CDR3 reads CASSLDDRDFYEQYF. Partial CDR3 DNA: TGTGCCAGCAGCTTAGACGACCGGGACTTCTACGAG.

This clone counts as medium-sized by frequency. The read falls 3 residues short of the CDR3 end, and the missing part is taken from the germline J gene. V is TRBV7-3 and J is TRBJ2-3; a possible D gene is TRBD2 (6 bases). The V gene's germline CDR1 is SGHTA and CDR2 FQGTGA. CDR3 length: 13 amino acids. The CDR3 DNA, read in part, is TGTGCCAGCAGCCCTTCTTTCCGGGACTCG. Translated: CASSPSFRDS. The complete CDR3 protein is CASSPSFRDSQYF.

The part of the CDR3 DNA that was read is TGCGCCAGCAGCTTGGGGCAGGGGAGTGAGGAGACC. Translated: CASSLGQGSEET. The whole CDR3 region reads CASSLGQGSEETQYF. The rearrangement uses TRBV5-1 and TRBJ2-5, with a possible D match to TRBD1 (6 bases). The sequenced fragment ends 3 residues before the CDR3 boundary, so the rest is inferred from the germline J gene. CDR1 and CDR2 from the germline V gene are SGHRS and YFSETQ. The CDR3 runs 15 residues. The V and J ends lost 0 bases and 5 bases respectively, with 14 bases between them.

Notes on this clone: The read stops 3 residues short of the end of the CDR3; the missing end is completed from the germline J gene. The chain carries TRBV12-3 or TRBV12-4 and TRBJ2-3; the match to TRBD2 covers 8 bases. This CDR3 has 14 residues. The junction had 6 bases not matched to a gene; V was cut back by 6 bases and J by 4 bases. CDR3 DNA (partial): TGTGCCAGCAGGCCAACGCGGGGGGCAGATACG. It codes for CASRPTRGADT. The full CDR3 protein reads CASRPTRGADTQYF.

Worth noting for this clone: The DNA ends 3 residues before the CDR3 does, and the rest of the CDR3 is filled in from the germline J gene. This chain connects TRBV7-3 to TRBJ1-1, with D unclear. Germline V gene sequence: CDR1 SGHTA, CDR2 FQGTGA. Trimming removed 2 bases at V and 4 bases at J, with 8 bases between. The CDR3 length is 13 residues. The CDR3 protein is CASSLYRFTEAFF. Partial CDR3 DNA: TGTGCCAGCAGCTTATATCGGTTCACTGAA.

A word on this clone: The sequenced fragment ends 3 residues before the CDR3 boundary, so the rest is inferred from the germline J gene. This chain uses TRBV2 with TRBJ2-2; 8 bases are a match to TRBD1. CDR3 length: 14 amino acids. CDR1 is SNHLY and CDR2 is FYNNEI in the germline V gene. CDR3: CASSQDRVDEKLFF. Partial CDR3 DNA: TGTGCCAGCAGCCAGGACAGGGTAGATGAAAAG.

Concerning this clone itself: The DNA ends 3 residues before the CDR3 does, and the rest of the CDR3 is filled in from the germline J gene. The rearrangement links TRBV11-3 to TRBJ2-1; D possibly corresponds to TRBD1 (6 bases). Trimming removed 3 bases from V and 4 bases from J, with 7 bases in between. CDR3 length: 13 amino acids. Per the germline V gene, CDR1 is SGHNT and CDR2 is YENEEA. The CDR3 protein is CASSLGAYNEQFF. CDR3 bases read: TGTGCCAGCAGCTTGGGGGCATACAATGAG.